This T cell receptor (beta chain) was sequenced in a study of control samples from healthy donors and cancer patients. The CDR3 sequence is 14 residues long. Germline CDR1 reads MNHNS; CDR2 reads SASEGT. TCRdb's copy holds only in-frame clones and misses some; the assay was immunoSEQ multiplex PCR. The sample comprises roughly 130,000 clones, more than 80% of which are singletons, and about 2.6% rests with the top ten. Comment on this clone: An end of the junction differs from the germline gene, which may be a read error.

Specimen: blood. The receptor was derived from a man between 18 and 29 years old in good health. The chain couples TRBV6-1 to TRBJ1-5, with D tentatively TRBD1 (5 bases). The CDR3: CASSKARGDQPQHF. The CDR3 DNA follows: TGTGCCAGCAGTAAAGCTCGGGGGGATCAGCCCCAGCATTTT.